This TCR beta chain was captured by sequencing in a study of blood T cells in healthy people across ages (dated by TCRdb to about 2015). Regarding the study in general: In model experiments, roughly one uniquely barcoded TCR beta cDNA molecule per two T cells was captured by template switching. Using deep sequencing normalized with unique cDNA molecular identifiers, the study measured how TCR beta repertoire diversity changes with age. The donors were split into four age groups: young (average around 17 years), middle-aged (39), aged (more than 55) and long-lived (roughly 77). To avoid experimental bias, donors of different ages were randomly spread across the sequencing lanes. Using the same blood draw, the study looked at two additional independent replicas of 1 million unique cDNA reads for two donors, one aged 18 to 30 and the other aged 80 or older.

The method behind the library was 5' RACE. This sample was sequenced with an Illumina HiSeq 2500. A second about 7 to 11 cycle PCR used a sample-barcoded 5' primer and a J-beta primer mix. A template-switch 5' adaptor carrying 12 random nucleotides introduced a unique molecular identifier onto each TCR beta cDNA molecule. Each sample yielded at least 2.5 million CDR3-containing paired-end reads. The Mint cDNA synthesis kit, primed by a TRBC-specific oligonucleotide, was used to synthesize first-strand cDNA from all RNA. After uracil-DNA glycosylase treatment, a first 18-cycle PCR used universal primers M1SS and BC2_uni_R on all cDNA. The study's own analysis went as follows. Normalization of each sample was performed by random selection of 1 million high-quality reads, each carrying a distinct molecular identifier. Reads with shared molecular identifiers were discarded instead of being binned into consensus sequences. MiTCR, set to a Q25 quality threshold and the strictest error-elimination algorithm, was used for CDR3 identification, clonotype clustering and error correction. A nonparametric unseen species model using Euler transformation provided a lower-bound estimate of total TCR beta diversity. TCRdb reprocessed the public reads (quality trimming at Q25 with fastp, clone calling with MiXCR) and kept in-frame beta chains. When rows share a CDR3 protein, they turn into one entry using the most common DNA and genes. V and J calls and clone size were set by TCRdb, not the authors. Here the sample has about 650,000 distinct CDR3 sequences; 32% occur a single time. Approximately 15% of the sample belongs to the ten largest clones.

V is trimmed back by 5 bases and J by 6 bases, and the junction contains 8 bases that no gene match accounts for. Counted from cysteine to phenylalanine, this CDR3 has 14 amino acids. Only the CDR3 DNA stays, 42 bases, in frame from base 1. Study-level results and caveats: The CMV infection status of donors was not known, potentially confounding age-related changes in expanded clonotypes. A strong correlation was found between observed TCR beta diversity and the percentage of naive T cells measured by flow cytometry. Observed TCR beta diversity per million T cells fell roughly linearly with age, and a significant reduction was already apparent by age around 44. Compared with the aged group, more naive CD4+ T cells, fewer expanded clones and increased TCR diversity were shown by the long-lived group, suggesting age selection. Conclusive comparison of naive and antigen-experienced compartments was prevented by the profiling of bulk unsorted PBMCs. Total diversity estimates from one million sequenced T cells were considered lower bounds and underestimates.

This clonotype was recorded at least ten times. Its antigen is still unknown. The record has no base qualities; no much larger clone is one base away. Systemically healthy Caucasian individuals from Russia, around 38 in total and aged about 6 to 100 years, were included as donors. About 9.6 milliliters of peripheral blood were collected from each donor into EDTA-treated Vacutainer tubes. PBMCs were isolated by Ficoll-Paque density-gradient centrifugation, with at least 6 million obtained per sample. Total RNA, at least 6 micrograms per sample, was extracted from PBMCs with Trizol reagent. For every donor, an aliquot of PBMCs went through flow cytometry to measure the percentages of naive CD45RAhigh/CD27high T cells.

Recombination joined TRBV12-3 or TRBV12-4 with TRBJ2-7; 9 bases in between match TRBD1. Sequencing was carried out using blood. The TCR comes from an elderly woman in good health. Donor details come from another sample of the same person, matched by shared clones. CDR3 protein: CASSLRDRAVEQYF. At the DNA level, the sequence is TGTGCCAGCAGTCTCCGGGACAGGGCGGTCGAGCAGTACTTC.